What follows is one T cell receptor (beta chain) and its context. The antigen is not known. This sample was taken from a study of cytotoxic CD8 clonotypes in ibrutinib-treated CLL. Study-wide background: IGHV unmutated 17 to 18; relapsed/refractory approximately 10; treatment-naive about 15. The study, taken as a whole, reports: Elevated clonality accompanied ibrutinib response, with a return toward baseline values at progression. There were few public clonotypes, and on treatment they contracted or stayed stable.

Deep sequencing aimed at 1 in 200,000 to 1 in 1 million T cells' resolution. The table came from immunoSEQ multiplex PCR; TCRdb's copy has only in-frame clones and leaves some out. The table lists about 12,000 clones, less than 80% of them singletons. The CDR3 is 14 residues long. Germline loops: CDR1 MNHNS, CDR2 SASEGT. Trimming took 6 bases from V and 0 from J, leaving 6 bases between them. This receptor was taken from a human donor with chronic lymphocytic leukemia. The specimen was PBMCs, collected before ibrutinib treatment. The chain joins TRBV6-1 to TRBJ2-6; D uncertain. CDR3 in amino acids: CASRQTSGANVLTF. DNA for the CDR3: TGTGCCAGCAGACAGACCTCTGGGGCCAACGTCCTGACTTTC.